The 21 T cell receptor beta chains listed next were all sequenced from one sample in a study of identical twins. TCRdb called the 5' RACE reads again in MiXCR, with one record for every CDR3 protein. The table lists under 1 million distinct CDR3 sequences, 9% to 15% of them singletons, with about 1.5% in the top ten. The data also belong to a second study, concerning yellow fever vaccine responses in identical twins.

What was sequenced was PBMCs. The receptor set was obtained from a woman under 30 in good health.

This clonotype was observed a few times. The chain carries TRBV5-1 and TRBJ2-1, with TRBD2 identical over 10 bases. J was trimmed by 1 base and V by 0 bases; bases with no gene match: 4. The germline CDR1 and CDR2 sequences are SGHRS and YFSETQ. The CDR3 sequence is 17 residues long. CDR3 loop: CASSLASSGGSYNEQFF. For the CDR3, the DNA is TGCGCCAGCAGCTTGGCCTCTAGCGGGGGTTCCTACAATGAGCAGTTCTTC.

CDR3 bases: TGTGCCAGCAGCCCCAGGGCCGCCTATGGCTACACCTTC. Its translation is CASSPRAAYGYTF. The J gene is TRBJ1-2, the V gene TRBV6-1, with D tentatively TRBD1 (5 bases). The CDR3 length is 13 residues. Germline CDR1 is MNHNS and CDR2 is SASEGT. V was shortened by 6 bases and J by 4 bases, with 12 bases between the two germline ends.

V and J are TRBV2 and TRBJ2-1, with TRBD2 matching 11 bases. Looked up from germline, CDR1 is SNHLY and CDR2 is FYNNEI. The CDR3 spans 20 residues. V lost 6 bases to trimming and J lost 5 bases; unmatched junction nucleotides: 21. The CDR3 DNA follows: TGTGCCAGCAGCAAACAACCGGGACTAGCGGACCGCAGACCGGACAATGAGCAGTTCTTC. It yields the protein CASSKQPGLADRRPDNEQFF.

Only a few counts were recorded for this clonotype. The chain joins TRBV5-1 to TRBJ2-3; the match to TRBD2 covers 8 bases. The germline CDR1 and CDR2 sequences are SGHRS and YFSETQ. V lost 0 bases, J lost 3 bases, and 6 bases stayed unmatched. This CDR3 comprises 16 residues. The CDR3: CASSLDSGAGTDTQYF. The DNA for the CDR3 is TGCGCCAGCAGCTTGGATAGCGGGGCCGGGACAGATACGCAGTATTTT.

The chain has TRBV10-2 and TRBJ2-5; TRBD2 matches 8 bases. V lost 11 bases and J lost 5; bases outside the gene matches: 10. Per the germline V gene, CDR1 is WSHSY and CDR2 is SAAADI. The CDR3 contains 13 residues. CDR3 nucleotides: TGCGCCGCAGGAGCGGGGGCGGGGGAGACCCAGTACTTC. This sequence encodes CAAGAGAGETQYF.

The V call is TRBV5-1, the J call TRBJ2-7; 9 positions agree with TRBD2. The J segment lost 0 bases and the V segment lost 7 bases, leaving 8 bases of the junction unmatched. The CDR3 extends over 15 amino acids. Germline V gives CDR1 SGHRS, CDR2 YFSETQ. CDR3: CASFGGGRASYEQYF. CDR3 sequence (DNA): TGCGCCAGCTTCGGGGGCGGGAGGGCCTCCTACGAGCAGTACTTC. Variable domain in full (rest from reference TRBV5-1 and TRBJ2-7): KAGVTQTPRYLIKTRGQQVTLSCSPISGHRSVSWYQQTPGQGLQFLFEYFSETQRNKGNFPGRFSGRQFSNSRSEMNVSTLELGDSALYLCASFGGGRASYEQYFGPGTRLTVT.

This clonotype came up a few times. This sequence joins TRBV6-2 or TRBV6-3 and TRBJ2-5, with 10 bases identical to TRBD2. The CDR3 runs 16 residues. With V trimmed by 6 bases and J by 2 bases, 9 bases remained unmatched. The germline V gene encodes CDR1 MNHEY and CDR2 SVGEGT. The chain's CDR3 is CASRPRMGLAQETQYF. The CDR3 DNA reads TGTGCCAGCAGGCCACGTATGGGACTAGCGCAAGAGACCCAGTACTTC.

This clonotype was counted a few times. The V and J genes are TRBV2 and TRBJ2-1, with 9 bases identical to TRBD2. The CDR3 sequence is 16 residues long. Germline V gene sequence: CDR1 SNHLY, CDR2 FYNNEI. The J segment lost 5 bases and the V segment lost 2 bases, leaving 7 bases of the junction unmatched. CDR3 sequence reads: CASSEPAGGRDNEQFF. The CDR3 coding sequence is TGTGCCAGCAGTGAACCCGCGGGGGGGCGCGACAATGAGCAGTTCTTC.

This rearrangement joins TRBV7-2 to TRBJ1-1; D is uncertain. Germline V gene sequence: CDR1 SGHTA, CDR2 FQGNSA. The V end lost 6 bases, the J end lost 1 base, and 6 bases lay between the germline ends. The CDR3 runs to 12 residues. For the CDR3, the DNA is TGTGCCAGCAGGGGCAAGAACACTGAAGCTTTCTTT. This translates into CASRGKNTEAFF.

The V call is TRBV7-9, the J call TRBJ1-4, with D possibly TRBD1 on 5 matching bases. The germline gives CDR1 SEHNR, CDR2 FQNEAQ (reference sequence). This CDR3 contains 14 residues. Trimming took 10 bases from V and 3 from J, leaving 15 bases between them. CDR3: CATQKKGANEKLFF. For the CDR3, the DNA is TGTGCCACACAAAAAAAAGGGGCTAATGAAAAACTGTTTTTT.

The V gene is TRBV5-1, the J gene TRBJ1-3; tentative D call: TRBD1 (6 bases). V shed 4 bases and J shed 3 bases, with 20 bases lying between them. The CDR3 is 17 residues long. CDR1 and CDR2 from the germline V gene are SGHRS and YFSETQ. CDR3: CASSASPGHDIGNTIYF. The CDR3 DNA is TGCGCCAGCAGCGCAAGCCCGGGACACGATATTGGAAACACCATATATTTT.

This clonotype has more than one count but fewer than ten. The chain couples TRBV10-3 to TRBJ2-2; 13 bases are shared with TRBD2. The CDR3 is made up of 16 amino acids. J gave up 10 bases and V 0 bases, and 5 bases lay outside the gene matches. From germline, CDR1 is ENHRY and CDR2 SYGVKD. CDR3 residues: CAISESGLAGMAELFF. Written as DNA, the CDR3 is TGTGCCATCAGTGAGTCGGGACTAGCGGGAATGGCGGAGCTGTTTTTT.

This clonotype was counted only a few times. This rearrangement joins TRBV20-1 to TRBJ2-7; the D gene is possibly TRBD1 (6 bases). The CDR3 extends over 14 amino acids. V lost 2 bases and J lost 2, with 13 bases in between. Looked up from germline, CDR1 is DFQATT and CDR2 is SNEGSKA (reference sequence). The CDR3 coding sequence is TGCAGTGCTAGAAGCCGGGACACCACCTACGAGCAGTACTTC. It yields the protein CSARSRDTTYEQYF.

This clonotype occurred a few times. CDR3 protein: CAISSGTSGGARETQYF. CDR3 in DNA: TGTGCCATCAGTTCCGGGACTAGCGGGGGGGCAAGAGAGACCCAGTACTTC. J is TRBJ2-5 and V is TRBV10-3; 16 positions match TRBD2. V dropped 5 bases and J dropped 4; count of bases not matched to a gene: 7. Germline CDR1 is ENHRY and CDR2 is SYGVKD. This CDR3 region has 17 residues.

This clonotype was seen a few times. This sequence joins TRBV24-1 and TRBJ1-2; no reliable D call. Germline V CDR1 and CDR2: KGHDR, SFDVKD. With 4 bases removed from V and 0 bases from J, the gap between germline ends came to 8 bases. This CDR3 contains 14 residues. In DNA form, the CDR3 reads TGTGCCACCAGTGAATCCGGGGCTAACTATGGCTACACCTTC. It is translated as CATSESGANYGYTF.

The chain carries TRBV19 and TRBJ2-3; D perhaps matches TRBD2 (6 bases). Germline lookup yields CDR1 LNHDA and CDR2 SQIVND (reference sequence). V lost 10 bases and J 9 bases, leaving 26 bases between the germline ends. This CDR3 region has 15 residues. The CDR3 spells CATKSAGPPGGTQYF. Here the CDR3 DNA reads TGTGCCACGAAGAGCGCGGGACCCCCCGGCGGGACGCAGTATTTT. The whole variable domain, filled in from reference TRBV19 and TRBJ2-3, reads DGGITQSPKYLFRKEGQNVTLSCEQNLNHDAMYWYRQDPGQGLRLIYYSQIVNDFQKGDIAEGYSVSREKKESFPLTVTSAQKNPTAFYLCATKSAGPPGGTQYFGPGTRLTVL.

This clonotype showed up just once. V and J are TRBV6-2 or TRBV6-3 and TRBJ2-1; weak D call: TRBD2 (5 bases). The germline CDR1 and CDR2 sequences are MNHEY and SVGEGT. V lost 1 base and J lost 1, with 8 bases in between. The CDR3 length is 15 residues. In DNA form, the CDR3 reads TGTGCCAGCAGTTACTACCGGGGATCCTACAATGAGCAGTTCTTC. It codes for CASSYYRGSYNEQFF.

In this sample, this clonotype turned up a few times. The CDR3 coding sequence is TGTGCCAGCAGCTCACGAGGTAGCGGGAGCGTCACCGGGGAGCTGTTTTTT. Its translation: CASSSRGSGSVTGELFF. The genes are TRBV11-2 and TRBJ2-2; the match to TRBD2 covers 9 bases. Per germline, CDR1 SGHAT and CDR2 FQNNGV. The CDR3 is 17 residues long. Trimming cost V 4 bases and J 4 bases; bases outside gene matches: 10.

This clonotype was recorded many times. The V gene is TRBV28, the J gene TRBJ2-1, with no clear D. Germline V gene lookup returns CDR1 MDHEN and CDR2 SYDVKM. This CDR3 is 13 amino acids long. Trimming removed 5 bases from V and 5 bases from J, with 10 bases in between. The DNA for the CDR3 is TGTGCCAGCAGTCCCCCCGCGAACAATGAGCAGTTCTTC. It is translated as CASSPPANNEQFF.

The chain carries TRBV15 and TRBJ2-1, with 8 bases fitting TRBD1. Germline CDR1 and CDR2: LNHNV and YYDKDF (reference sequence). Germline trimming cut 1 base from V and 5 bases from J; bases unmatched to any gene: 7. The CDR3 is made up of 16 amino acids. The CDR3 DNA follows: TGTGCCACCAGCAGAGGAGGGCAGGGGGCGAACAATGAGCAGTTCTTC. This translates into CATSRGGQGANNEQFF.

This clonotype was seen a single time. The rearrangement links TRBV11-2 to TRBJ2-1; 7 bases agree with TRBD2. J lost 8 bases, V lost 4 bases, and 20 bases had no gene match. From germline, CDR1 is SGHAT and CDR2 FQNNGV. The length of the CDR3 is 18 residues. The CDR3 sequence is CASSSREGREWVADEQFF. The CDR3 DNA is TGTGCCAGCAGCTCCAGAGAAGGGAGGGAGTGGGTCGCCGATGAGCAGTTCTTC.